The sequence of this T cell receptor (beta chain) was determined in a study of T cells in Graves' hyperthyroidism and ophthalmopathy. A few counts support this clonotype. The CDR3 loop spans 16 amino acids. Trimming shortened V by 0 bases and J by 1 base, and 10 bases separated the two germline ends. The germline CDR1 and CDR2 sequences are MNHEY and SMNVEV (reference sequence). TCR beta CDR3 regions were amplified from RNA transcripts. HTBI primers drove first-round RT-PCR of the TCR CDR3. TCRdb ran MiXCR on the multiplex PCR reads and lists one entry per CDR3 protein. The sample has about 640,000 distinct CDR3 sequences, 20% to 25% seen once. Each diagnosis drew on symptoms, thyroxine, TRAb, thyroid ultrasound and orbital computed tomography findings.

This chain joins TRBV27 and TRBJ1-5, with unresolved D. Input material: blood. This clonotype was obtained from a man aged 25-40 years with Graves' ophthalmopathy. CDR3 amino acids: CASSLSRAGSNQPQHF. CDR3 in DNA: TGTGCCAGCAGTTTATCAAGGGCTGGAAGCAATCAGCCCCAGCATTTT.